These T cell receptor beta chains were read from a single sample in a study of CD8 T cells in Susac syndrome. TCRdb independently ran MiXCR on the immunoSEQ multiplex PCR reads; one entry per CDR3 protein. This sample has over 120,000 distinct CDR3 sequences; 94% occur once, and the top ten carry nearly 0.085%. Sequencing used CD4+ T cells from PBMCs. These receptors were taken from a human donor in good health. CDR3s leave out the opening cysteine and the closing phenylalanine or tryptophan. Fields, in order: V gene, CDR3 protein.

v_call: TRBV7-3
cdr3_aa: ASGPSGSTDAQY

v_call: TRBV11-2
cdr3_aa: ASNSVTGNYGYT

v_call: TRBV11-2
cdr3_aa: ASRSLAGVGANVLT

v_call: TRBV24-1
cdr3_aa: ATSDLPTGELF

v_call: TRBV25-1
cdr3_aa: ASSGLDRGTGYT

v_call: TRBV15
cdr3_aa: ATSRDVTGARTIY

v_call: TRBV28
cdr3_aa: ASSLKRQTEAF

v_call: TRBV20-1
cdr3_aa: SARDRPSGKGEQY

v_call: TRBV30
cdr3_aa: AWSRDSTYSNQPQH

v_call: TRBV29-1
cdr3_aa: SVANRAEVEAF

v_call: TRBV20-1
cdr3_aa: SASRDETNTGELF

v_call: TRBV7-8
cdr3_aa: ASSLVLGVGTGELF

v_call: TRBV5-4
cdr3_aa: ASSLGADTDTQY

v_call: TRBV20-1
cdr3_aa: SARDPGSVSGSTYEQY

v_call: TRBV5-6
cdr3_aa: ASSSQLNEKLF